In this sample, the clone carrying this T cell receptor (beta chain) turned up a few times. TCRdb fed the PCR reads into MiXCR, producing one record per CDR3 protein. The sample gives hundreds of thousands of distinct CDR3 sequences, about 25% of which show up once; approximately 0.75% is in the top ten. The sample comes from a study of molecular identifiers for immune sequencing clone quantification. Germline-derived CDR1 and CDR2 are SGHVS and FNYEAQ. J lost 5 bases, V lost 3 bases, and 5 bases had no gene match. The CDR3 spans 15 residues. The rearrangement joins TRBV7-6 to TRBJ2-2; 8 bases agree with TRBD2. This receptor was obtained from a human donor in good health. Some libraries in this study had Jurkat cell RNA spiked in. Sequenced sample: naive CD8+ T cells from blood, with Jurkat cell RNA spiked in. As for subset: FACS-sorted CD8+CD4-CCR7+CD45RA+ naive T cells. In DNA, the CDR3 is TGTGCCAGCAGCTTCGGGGGGGGATCTACCGGGGAGCTGTTTTTT. As protein: CASSFGGGSTGELFF.